Listed below are T cell receptor beta chains from one sample, sequenced in a study of OX40 agonist ivuxolimab in advanced cancers. Produced via immunoSEQ multiplex PCR; TCRdb's table is partial and in-frame only. The table records more than 50,000 clones, 80% to 90% of them present only once. The sample consisted of CD4+ or CD8+ T cells sorted from blood, taken in a trial of the OX40 agonist ivuxolimab. All receptors come from an adult with an advanced solid tumor such as melanoma, head and neck, liver or kidney cancer. CDR3s include the opening cysteine and the closing phenylalanine or tryptophan. D genes are given only for firm matches. Part of the rows lack a size; the others show once, few, many or a class for expanded clones.

CASSAGGREGRLGYNEQFF | TGTGCCAGCAGTGCCGGGGGGCGGGAGGGCCGATTGGGTTACAATGAGCAGTTCTTC | TRBJ2-1 | TRBV6-1 | TRBD2 | NA
CASSLDREGNIQYF | TGTGCCAGCAGCCTGGACAGGGAGGGAAACATTCAGTACTTC | TRBJ2-4 | TRBV5-6 | NA | NA
CASSLGGKGYGYTF | TGTGCCAGCAGTTTGGGGGGGAAGGGGTATGGCTACACCTTC | TRBJ1-2 | TRBV28 | NA | NA
CASSPAEHYGYTF | TGTGCCAGCAGCCCTGCGGAGCACTATGGCTACACCTTC | TRBJ1-2 | TRBV4-2 | NA | few
CASSLTSGLAGNEQFF | TGTGCCAGCAGCTTAACATCGGGACTAGCGGGCAATGAGCAGTTCTTC | TRBJ2-1 | TRBV7-9 | TRBD2 | NA
CASSQGQGPISYEQYF | TGCGCCAGCAGCCAAGGACAGGGCCCTATCTCCTACGAGCAGTACTTC | TRBJ2-7 | TRBV4-1 | TRBD1 | NA
CASSRVGDRVETQYF | TGTGCCAGCAGCCGGGTGGGGGACAGAGTGGAGACCCAGTACTTC | TRBJ2-5 | TRBV28 | TRBD1 | NA
CASSRQGPEAFF | TGTGCCAGCTCTCGACAGGGGCCTGAAGCTTTCTTT | TRBJ1-1 | TRBV18 | TRBD1 | NA
CASSERWVGELFF | TGTGCCAGCAGTGAACGGTGGGTCGGGGAGCTGTTTTTT | TRBJ2-2 | TRBV2 | NA | NA
CATQTGPPYEQYF | TGTGCCACGCAGACAGGGCCGCCCTACGAGCAGTACTTC | TRBJ2-7 | TRBV28 | TRBD1 | NA
CASSRGDRKETQYF | TGTGCCAGCAGCCGGGGGGACAGGAAAGAGACCCAGTACTTC | TRBJ2-5 | TRBV5-4 | NA | NA
CASSEETSGGARQFF | TGTGCCAGCAGTGAAGAGACTAGCGGGGGGGCGCGGCAGTTCTTC | TRBJ2-1 | TRBV2 | TRBD2 | NA
CRADRGTEAFF | TGCAGGGCCGACAGGGGGACTGAAGCTTTCTTT | TRBJ1-1 | TRBV20-1 | TRBD1 | NA
CASKGRGGYQETQYF | TGTGCCAGTAAGGGAAGGGGAGGGTACCAAGAGACCCAGTACTTC | TRBJ2-5 | TRBV19 | TRBD2 | NA
CASSSLRRQRNTEAFF | TGTGCCAGCAGTTCTCTGCGGAGGCAGCGAAACACTGAAGCTTTCTTT | TRBJ1-1 | TRBV27 | NA | NA
CASSDMSGGKETQYF | TGTGCCAGCAGTGATATGAGCGGGGGTAAAGAGACCCAGTACTTC | TRBJ2-5 | TRBV10-3 | TRBD2 | NA
CASRMTGGANEKLFF | TGTGCCAGCAGAATGACAGGGGGAGCTAATGAAAAACTGTTTTTT | TRBJ1-4 | TRBV6-5 | TRBD1 | NA
CASSREGDPNTEAFF | TGCGCCAGCAGCAGGGAGGGGGATCCGAACACTGAAGCTTTCTTT | TRBJ1-1 | TRBV5-1 | NA | NA
CASSQRTILAGGNNEQFF | TGTGCCAGCAGCCAACGGACTATCCTAGCGGGGGGGAACAATGAGCAGTTCTTC | TRBJ2-1 | TRBV4-2 | TRBD2 | NA
CASSIGQGAATNEKLFF | TGTGCCAGTAGTATCGGACAGGGGGCGGCAACTAATGAAAAACTGTTTTTT | TRBJ1-4 | TRBV19 | TRBD1 | NA
CSSEGATEAFF | TGCAGTTCCGAAGGAGCCACTGAAGCTTTCTTT | TRBJ1-1 | TRBV20-1 | NA | few
CASRAVYGLSYGYTF | TGTGCCAGTAGAGCCGTATATGGGCTGAGCTATGGCTACACCTTC | TRBJ1-2 | TRBV19 | NA | NA
CASSLDAGPTYEQYF | TGTGCCAGCAGCTTAGATGCAGGCCCGACCTACGAGCAGTACTTC | TRBJ2-7 | TRBV7-6 | NA | NA
CASPPSGSKNIQYF | TGTGCCAGCCCGCCGTCGGGGTCCAAAAACATTCAGTACTTC | TRBJ2-4 | TRBV6-1 | NA | NA
CAWSGGGETQYF | TGTGCCTGGAGTGGAGGGGGGGAGACCCAGTACTTC | TRBJ2-5 | TRBV30 | NA | NA
CASSQWTGENIQYF | TGTGCCAGCAGCCAGTGGACAGGCGAAAACATTCAGTACTTC | TRBJ2-4 | TRBV14 | TRBD1 | NA
CASSLVRQSSGNTIYF | TGTGCCAGCAGCTTGGTCCGGCAGAGCTCTGGAAACACCATATATTTT | TRBJ1-3 | TRBV5-5 | NA | NA
CAWSVSGLGNQPQHF | TGTGCCTGGAGTGTGTCCGGGTTGGGCAATCAGCCCCAGCATTTT | TRBJ1-5 | TRBV30 | NA | few
CASSEGGATEKLFF | TGTGCCAGTAGTGAGGGGGGAGCGACTGAAAAACTGTTTTTT | TRBJ1-4 | TRBV19 | NA | NA
CAISSKGGEKLFF | TGTGCCATCAGCTCGAAGGGTGGTGAAAAACTGTTTTTT | TRBJ1-4 | TRBV10-3 | NA | NA
CASSSSRDRGPNTF | TGTGCCAGCAGCTCCAGCCGGGACAGGGGGCCTAACACCTTC | TRBJ1-2 | TRBV7-9 | TRBD1 | NA
CASSLAPGGLGYTF | TGTGCCAGCAGTTTAGCGCCGGGGGGTCTTGGCTACACCTTC | TRBJ1-2 | TRBV28 | NA | NA
CASGGSSGANVLTF | TGTGCCAGCGGCGGGAGCTCTGGGGCCAACGTCCTGACTTTC | TRBJ2-6 | TRBV6-4 | TRBD2 | once
CAISSRERYGYTF | TGTGCCATCAGTTCCAGGGAGAGGTATGGCTACACCTTC | TRBJ1-2 | TRBV10-3 | NA | few
CASSEFRIEKLFF | TGTGCCAGCAGTGAATTCAGGATTGAAAAACTGTTTTTT | TRBJ1-4 | TRBV2 | NA | NA
CASSGGAVMNTEAFF | TGTGCCAGCAGTGGGGGCGCAGTAATGAACACTGAAGCTTTCTTT | TRBJ1-1 | TRBV2 | NA | NA
CASGLASYNEQFF | TGTGCCTCCGGACTAGCGTCCTACAATGAGCAGTTCTTC | TRBJ2-1 | TRBV9 | TRBD2 | NA